The present TCR beta chain was sequenced within a study of cytomegalovirus exposure and HLA in healthy donors. Study-level results: TCR beta chain V- and J-gene trimming was linked, in a later analysis, to a missense variant in DCLRE1C. CMV serostatus was the only recorded immune exposure for donors. Accurate predictions that matched the HLA-A and HLA-B alleles of most subjects were reportedly made from TCR beta sequences.

V was clipped by 1 base and J by 4 bases; unmatched bases: 1. CDR1 and CDR2 (germline): LGHNA, YSLEER. The CDR3 is 15 residues long. For this clone: Its cognate antigen is unknown.

Both 60 Vbeta primers and 13 Jbeta primers went into the PCR. In the original workflow: About 88 million unique TCR beta chains, about 11 million of them shared, were counted by a later analysis. TCRdb keeps only in-frame clones here, not all; method: immunoSEQ multiplex PCR. V and J calls and clone size are copied from that table; D and trimming were computed from the DNA. The repertoire has some 140,000 clones, approximately 79% of them found once; the top ten carry about 1%. This chain joins TRBV4-3 and TRBJ2-1, with TRBD1 matching 10 bases. The specimen sequenced was PBMCs. This sequence originates from a man between 18 and 29 years old in good health and CMV-seronegative. The CDR3 here is CASSQGDRGYNEQFF. The CDR3 DNA is TGCGCCAGCAGCCAAGGGGACAGGGGATACAATGAGCAGTTCTTC.